This T cell receptor beta chain comes out of a study of blood T cell repertoires in COVID-19. Whole-study context: Researchers got acute and convalescent COVID-19 samples from the United States, Italy and Spain. PBMCs, B-cell-depleted T cells, or T cells were the source of the cDNA or gDNA that made up the material.

Authors' methods: Estimation of nucleated cell counts relied on the amplification of reference gene primers. The assay was immunoSEQ multiplex PCR, and TCRdb's table has in-frame clones only and misses some. The V and J calls and clone size were taken over from that table, and D and trimming were inferred from the DNA. The repertoire includes 120,000 to 150,000 clones, around 81% of them detected once, and around 8% sits in the top ten. The CDR3 totals 15 residues. Trimming removed 4 bases from V and 4 bases from J, with 15 bases in between. Germline V gene data show CDR1 as SGHVS and CDR2 as FQNEAQ. This clone showed up just a few times.

Sequenced: peripheral blood. This sequence was found in a human donor in a cohort sampled during active COVID-19. The chain uses TRBV7-8 and TRBJ2-3, with D possibly TRBD1 on 6 matching bases. The CDR3 loop reads CASSSTDRYPDTQYF. In DNA form, the CDR3 reads TGTGCCAGCAGCTCAACAGACAGGTACCCAGATACGCAGTATTTT.